One T cell receptor beta chain is described in this entry. Its target is unknown. The record originates from a study of OX40 agonist ivuxolimab in advanced cancers. Study details: Cohort: roughly 80% men, mean age about 60, aged about 20 to 79. Of the patients, three showed partial responses, one with hepatocellular carcinoma and two with cutaneous melanoma. General study findings and limits: Still undetermined is the antigen specificity of the expanded peripheral T cells.

Assay: immunoSEQ multiplex PCR; the TCRdb copy retains only in-frame clones and omits some. This sample yields 35,000 to 45,000 clones, of which about 86% are seen a single time; 20% to 25% belongs to the top ten. The CDR3 consists of 15 residues. Germline loops: CDR1 ENHRY, CDR2 SYGVKD. V dropped 0 bases and J dropped 4 bases, with 13 bases sitting between them. The chain links TRBV10-3 to TRBJ2-7, with no clear D. The sample here was CD4+ or CD8+ T cells sorted from blood, taken in a trial of the OX40 agonist ivuxolimab. This clonotype was obtained from an adult with an advanced solid tumor such as melanoma, head and neck, liver or kidney cancer. This chain's CDR3 is CAISESSSVGYEQYF. The CDR3 nucleotides are TGTGCCATCAGTGAGTCCTCCTCCGTGGGATACGAGCAGTACTTC.